One and the same sample provided the 3 T cell receptor beta chains below, sequenced in a study of control samples from healthy donors and cancer patients. Generated by immunoSEQ multiplex PCR, the TCRdb table keeps only in-frame clones and is missing some. The sample records 80,000 to 100,000 clones, around three quarters being singletons. The sample comprised blood. Receptors were obtained from a woman between 25 and 40 years old in good health.

CDR3 nucleotides: TGTGCCGGGGTGGGAGTCAGGAATTCGAACACTGAAGCTTTCTTT. Its protein is CAGVGVRNSNTEAFF. This chain uses TRBV30 with TRBJ1-1, with D hard to call. The ends were cut back, 8 bases at V and 1 base at J, with 20 bases in the middle. CDR1 GTSNPN and CDR2 SVGIG come from the germline V gene (reference sequence). This CDR3 region has 15 residues. Complete variable domain (other parts from reference TRBV30 and TRBJ1-1): SQTIHQWPATLVQPVGSPLSLECTVEGTSNPNLYWYRQAAGRGLQLLFYSVGIGQISSEVPQNLSASRPQDRQFILSSKKLLLSDSGFYLCAGVGVRNSNTEAFFGQGTRLTVV.

This sequence joins TRBV11-2 and TRBJ2-3, with TRBD2 matching over 7 bases. V lost 7 bases and J lost 4; bases outside the gene matches: 14. This CDR3 has 16 amino acids. From germline, CDR1 is SGHAT and CDR2 FQNNGV. This chain's CDR3 is CASTNGHSGAADTQYF. CDR3 in DNA: TGTGCCAGCACCAACGGGCACAGCGGGGCCGCAGATACGCAGTATTTT.

The V and J genes are TRBV30 and TRBJ2-4, with D perhaps TRBD1 (5 bases). Germline CDR1 reads GTSNPN; CDR2 reads SVGIG (reference sequence). This CDR3 spans 14 amino acids. Trimming pared 3 bases from V and 0 bases from J, leaving 9 bases between. The CDR3 loop is CAWSPRVAKNIQYF. CDR3 in DNA: TGTGCCTGGAGCCCCAGGGTAGCCAAAAACATTCAGTACTTC. Full variable domain (remainder filled in from reference TRBV30 and TRBJ2-4): SQTIHQWPATLVQPVGSPLSLECTVEGTSNPNLYWYRQAAGRGLQLLFYSVGIGQISSEVPQNLSASRPQDRQFILSSKKLLLSDSGFYLCAWSPRVAKNIQYFGAGTRLSVL.